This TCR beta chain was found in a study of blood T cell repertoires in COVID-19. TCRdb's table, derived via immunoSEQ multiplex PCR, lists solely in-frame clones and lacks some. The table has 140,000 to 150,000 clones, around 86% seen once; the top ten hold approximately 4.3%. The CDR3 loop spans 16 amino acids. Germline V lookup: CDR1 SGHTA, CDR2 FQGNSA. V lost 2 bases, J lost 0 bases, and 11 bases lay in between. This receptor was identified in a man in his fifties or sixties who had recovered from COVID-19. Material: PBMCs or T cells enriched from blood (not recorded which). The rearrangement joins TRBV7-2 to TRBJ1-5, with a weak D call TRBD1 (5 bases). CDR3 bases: TGTGCCAGCAGCTTAAATGGGGCATCTAGCAATCAGCCCCAGCATTTT. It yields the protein CASSLNGASSNQPQHF.